This TCR beta chain emerged from a study of patients and donors after allogeneic stem cell transplantation. TCRdb re-called the RT-PCR reads through MiXCR, storing one row per CDR3 protein. The sample consists of approximately 140,000 distinct CDR3 sequences, 30% to 45% of them appearing once. This clonotype originated in a human donor who was either an allogeneic HSCT recipient or a stem cell or donor lymphocyte infusion donor (not recorded which). It is not recorded whose cells these are; they may come from a transplant donor. The sequencing input was blood, either unsorted or a sorted T cell fraction (not recorded which).

CDR3 protein: CASTWGENEQFF. The DNA of the CDR3 is TGTGCCAGCACCTGGGGGGAGAATGAGCAGTTCTTC. The chain combines TRBV12-3 or TRBV12-4 with TRBJ2-1, with D maybe TRBD2 (6 bases). The CDR3 contains 12 residues. Trimming stripped 7 bases from V and 7 bases from J, with 11 bases between.